Listed here are 23 T cell receptor beta chains from one sample, sequenced in a study of T cell changes during pregnancy in multiple sclerosis. Measured with immunoSEQ multiplex PCR; TCRdb has only the in-frame clones, and not every one. The table has 55,000 to 75,000 clones, about 90% seen once. The sequences come from peripheral blood, collected in the third trimester of pregnancy. Receptors originate from a female donor in good health, enrolled as a control in a pregnancy study.

This clone has just one count. The chain employs TRBV6-5 and TRBJ2-5; TRBD2 might be the D (7 bases). The V end was cut by 2 bases, the J end by 4 bases, with 11 bases between. Germline V gene sequence: CDR1 MNHEY, CDR2 SVGAGI. The CDR3 is 14 amino acids. CDR3 coding DNA: TGTGCCAGCAGTTACGGGGGAGGGGGAGAGACCCAGTACTTC. Translating gives CASSYGGGGETQYF.

The rearrangement uses TRBV4-2 and TRBJ1-1; D gene uncertain. This CDR3 contains 15 residues. The germline CDR1 and CDR2 sequences are LGHNA and YNFKEQ. Trimming shortened V by 0 bases and J by 5 bases, and 13 bases separated the two germline ends. The CDR3 bases are TGTGCCAGCAGCCAAGAAAGCACAGCCGCGACTGAAGCTTTCTTT. It codes for CASSQESTAATEAFF.

This chain links TRBV5-1 with TRBJ1-6; D is unresolved. Trimming stripped 0 bases from V and 8 bases from J, with 6 bases between. This CDR3 spans 13 amino acids. The germline V gene has CDR1 SGHRS and CDR2 YFSETQ. The CDR3 region has the DNA TGCGCCAGCAGCTTGGTTCCCGATTCACCCCTCCACTTT. It codes for CASSLVPDSPLHF.

The chain links TRBV14 to TRBJ2-7, with D possibly TRBD2 on 6 matching bases. V lost 2 bases and J 6 bases, leaving 17 bases between the germline ends. The CDR3 covers 15 residues. CDR1 is SGHDN and CDR2 is FVKESK in the germline V gene. The CDR3 DNA is TGTGCCAGCAGCCAAAGGGACTCAATCTGGAGCGAGCAGTACTTC. Residues: CASSQRDSIWSEQYF.

The chain uses TRBV7-3 and TRBJ2-5; TRBD2 matches 8 bases. Looked up from germline, CDR1 is SGHTA and CDR2 is FQGTGA. This CDR3 spans 13 amino acids. V trimming: 6 bases; J trimming: 4 bases; junction bases outside the gene matches: 4. In nucleotides, the CDR3 is TGTGCCAGCAGTACCGGGGGGGCAGAGACCCAGTACTTC. Protein product: CASSTGGAETQYF.

The chain uses TRBV4-3 and TRBJ1-1, with D tentatively TRBD1 (5 bases). The CDR3 contains 14 residues. Trimming took 0 bases from V and 10 from J, leaving 15 bases between them. CDR1 LGHNA and CDR2 YSLEER come from the germline V gene. The CDR3 spells CASSQDKGSLGAFF. For the CDR3, the DNA is TGCGCCAGCAGCCAAGATAAGGGGTCTCTAGGAGCTTTCTTT.

The chain links TRBV2 to TRBJ1-5, with D hard to call. The CDR3 covers 17 residues. With 2 bases removed from V and 2 bases from J, the gap between germline ends came to 16 bases. Looked up from germline, CDR1 is SNHLY and CDR2 is FYNNEI. CDR3: CASSEQRSNGGNQPQHF. The CDR3 DNA sequence: TGTGCCAGCAGTGAACAGCGGTCCAACGGAGGCAATCAGCCCCAGCATTTT. The whole variable domain, filled in from reference TRBV2 and TRBJ1-5, reads EPEVTQTPSHQVTQMGQEVILRCVPISNHLYFYWYRQILGQKVEFLVSFYNNEISEKSEIFDDQFSVERPDGSNFTLKIRSTKLEDSAMYFCASSEQRSNGGNQPQHFGDGTRLSIL.

The chain recombines TRBV6-4 with TRBJ1-6, with a possible D match to TRBD1 (5 bases). Germline CDR1 is MRHNA and CDR2 is SNTAGT. The CDR3 runs to 13 residues. Trimming stripped 2 bases from V and 10 bases from J, with 9 bases between. CDR3 residues: CASSDRGSSPLHF. The CDR3 nucleotides are TGTGCCAGCAGTGACAGGGGCAGCTCACCCCTCCACTTT.

The chain combines TRBV6-5 with TRBJ1-4, with a possible D match to TRBD1 (5 bases). Germline V gives CDR1 MNHEY, CDR2 SVGAGI. This CDR3 is 15 amino acids long. Trimming pared 6 bases from V and 1 base from J, leaving 12 bases between. The CDR3 here is CASSSMGGTNEKLFF. As DNA, the CDR3 is TGTGCCAGCAGCTCTATGGGGGGAACTAATGAAAAACTGTTTTTT.

The V and J genes are TRBV11-1 and TRBJ2-1; D unresolved. The germline gives CDR1 SGHAT, CDR2 FQDESV (reference sequence). The CDR3 spans 12 residues. V lost 3 bases and J lost 6, with 6 bases in between. Written as DNA, the CDR3 is TGTGCCAGCAGCTTTAGACTCAATGAGCAGTTCTTC. Amino acid sequence: CASSFRLNEQFF.

The rearrangement joins TRBV19 to TRBJ1-1; D unresolved. V lost 7 bases and J lost 1, with 10 bases in between. Germline loops: CDR1 LNHDA, CDR2 SQIVND (reference sequence). The CDR3 runs 13 residues. CDR3 nucleotide sequence: TGTGCCAGTACCCTCGGGAGGAACACTGAAGCTTTCTTT. This codes for CASTLGRNTEAFF.

V is TRBV20-1 and J is TRBJ2-5; no reliable D call. The V gene lost 6 bases and the J gene lost 7 bases, with 9 bases spanning the gap. This CDR3 contains 10 residues. CDR1 and CDR2 (germline): DFQATT, SNEGSKA (reference sequence). The CDR3, as DNA: TGCAGTGCCAGGAACGGGACCCAGTACTTC. Translation gives CSARNGTQYF.

This sequence joins TRBV6-5 and TRBJ2-1, with 7 bases matching TRBD2. The CDR3 runs 16 residues. CDR1 and CDR2 (germline): MNHEY, SVGAGI. V dropped 0 bases and J dropped 6; count of bases not matched to a gene: 8. The CDR3 DNA reads TGTGCCAGCAGTTACTCAGATCCCTCGGGGGGCAATGAGCAGTTCTTC. Its protein product is CASSYSDPSGGNEQFF.

This clone came up a few times. The V gene is TRBV30, the J gene TRBJ1-2; TRBD1 might be the D (6 bases). With 1 base removed from V and 7 bases from J, the gap between germline ends came to 13 bases. Germline loops: CDR1 GTSNPN, CDR2 SVGIG (reference sequence). The length of the CDR3 is 13 residues. The CDR3 sequence: CAWSDREVRGYTF. The CDR3 nucleotides are TGTGCCTGGAGTGACAGGGAAGTACGTGGCTACACCTTC.

The rearrangement uses TRBV2 and TRBJ1-2; D perhaps matches TRBD1 (5 bases). Germline V gives CDR1 SNHLY, CDR2 FYNNEI. The CDR3 covers 12 residues. The V and J ends lost 1 base and 10 bases respectively, with 10 bases between them. CDR3 in DNA: TGTGCCAGCAGTGAAGAAACAGGAGACTACACCTTC. It encodes CASSEETGDYTF.

The rearrangement uses TRBV10-2 and TRBJ2-7; no clear D. Germline CDR1 is WSHSY and CDR2 is SAAADI. Trimming cost V 4 bases and J 6 bases, with 13 bases left between them. The CDR3 extends over 13 amino acids. CDR3 region: CASSVSEYGEQYF. CDR3 in DNA: TGCGCCAGCAGTGTGTCGGAGTACGGCGAGCAGTACTTC.

This chain uses TRBV18 with TRBJ2-7; D gene uncertain. V lost 3 bases, J lost 2 bases, and 8 bases lay in between. Germline V CDR1 and CDR2: KGHSH, LQKENI. There are 13 residues in the CDR3. CDR3 sequence reads: CASSPGVTYEQYF. As DNA, the CDR3 is TGTGCCAGCTCACCCGGAGTAACCTACGAGCAGTACTTC.

This clone was picked up one time. This chain links TRBV7-8 with TRBJ1-1; 7 bases line up with TRBD1. Germline CDR1 and CDR2: SGHVS and FQNEAQ. With V trimmed by 4 bases and J by 8 bases, 7 bases remained unmatched. The CDR3 is 13 residues long. CDR3 coding DNA: TGTGCCAGCAGCTCGTGGGACAGTCGGGAAGCTTTCTTT. Its translation: CASSSWDSREAFF. Based on the CDR3 plus reference TRBV7-8 and TRBJ1-1, the full variable domain is GAGVSQSPRYKVAKRGQDVALRCDPISGHVSLFWYQQALGQGPEFLTYFQNEAQLDKSGLPSDRFFAERPEGSVSTLKIQRTQQEDSAVYLCASSSWDSREAFFGQGTRLTVV.

J is TRBJ2-7 and V is TRBV13; 14 bases are shared with TRBD2. Germline V CDR1 and CDR2: PRHDT, FYEKMQ (reference sequence). Trimming removed 4 bases from V and 9 bases from J; junction bases left unmatched: 2. The CDR3 is 13 residues long. DNA for the CDR3: TGTGCCAGCAGCTCGACTAGCGGGGGGGCGCAGTACTTC. Amino acid sequence: CASSSTSGGAQYF.

The chain is built from TRBV5-4 and TRBJ2-2, with 8 bases aligning to TRBD1. CDR3 length: 15 residues. After removal of 3 bases from V and 5 bases from J, the junction contained 6 bases not matched to a gene. CDR1 and CDR2 (germline): SGHNT, YYREEE (reference sequence). The DNA of the CDR3 is TGTGCCAGCAGCTACGGACAGGGCCGGACCGGGGAGCTGTTTTTT. Protein sequence: CASSYGQGRTGELFF.

The gene calls are TRBV19 and TRBJ1-6; 7 bases map to TRBD1. From germline, CDR1 is LNHDA and CDR2 SQIVND (reference sequence). V lost 3 bases, J lost 10 bases, and 6 bases stayed unmatched. The CDR3 has 14 residues. This CDR3 is CASSITRDRSPLHF. The DNA of the CDR3 is TGTGCCAGTAGTATTACCCGGGACAGATCACCCCTCCACTTT.

The genes are TRBV27 and TRBJ1-5; weak D call: TRBD1 (6 bases). Trimming shortened V by 2 bases and J by 3 bases, and 14 bases separated the two germline ends. The germline V gene encodes CDR1 MNHEY and CDR2 SMNVEV (reference sequence). The CDR3 is 16 residues long. CDR3 in DNA: TGTGCCAGCAGTTTAGGGGGGGGCCGGAACAATCAGCCCCAGCATTTT. Translated: CASSLGGGRNNQPQHF.

The CDR3 reads CASSFLAGGIYEQYF. The CDR3 DNA sequence: TGTGCCAGCAGTTTTTTGGCGGGGGGCATCTACGAGCAGTACTTC. The chain recombines TRBV27 with TRBJ2-7; TRBD2 matches at 8 bases. This CDR3 region has 15 residues. Per germline, CDR1 MNHEY and CDR2 SMNVEV (reference sequence). Unmatched junction bases numbered 7, after V lost 3 bases and J lost 3 bases.